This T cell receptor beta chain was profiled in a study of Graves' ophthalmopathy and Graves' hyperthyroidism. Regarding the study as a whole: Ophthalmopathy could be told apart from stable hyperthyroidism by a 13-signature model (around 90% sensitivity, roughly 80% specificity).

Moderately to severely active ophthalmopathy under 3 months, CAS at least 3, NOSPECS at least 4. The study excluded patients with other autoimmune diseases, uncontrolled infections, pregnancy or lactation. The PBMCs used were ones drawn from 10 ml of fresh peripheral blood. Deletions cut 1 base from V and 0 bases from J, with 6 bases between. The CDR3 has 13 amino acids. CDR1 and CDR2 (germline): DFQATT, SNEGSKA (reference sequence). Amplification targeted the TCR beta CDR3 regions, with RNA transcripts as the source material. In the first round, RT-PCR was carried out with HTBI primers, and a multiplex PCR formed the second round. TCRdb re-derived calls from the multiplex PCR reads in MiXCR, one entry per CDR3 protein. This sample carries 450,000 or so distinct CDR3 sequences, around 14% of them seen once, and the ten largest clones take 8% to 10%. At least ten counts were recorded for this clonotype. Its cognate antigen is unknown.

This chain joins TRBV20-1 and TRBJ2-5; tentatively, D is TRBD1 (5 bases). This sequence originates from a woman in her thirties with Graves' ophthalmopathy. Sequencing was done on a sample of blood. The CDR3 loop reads CSARGQNQETQYF. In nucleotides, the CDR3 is TGCAGTGCTAGAGGACAGAACCAAGAGACCCAGTACTTC.